These T cell receptor beta chains were read from a single sample in a study of T-cell memory formation after mild COVID-19. Each CDR3 protein gets one entry after TCRdb re-called the 5' RACE reads with MiXCR. The data contain about 110,000 distinct CDR3 sequences, roughly a sixth of them singletons. Material for sequencing was PBMCs or a T cell subset sorted from them (not recorded which). These receptor sequences come from a man aged 18 to 35 who had mild COVID-19 (a few samples of this study predate the infection). Cell type and time point are not known. The CDR3 runs from the conserved cysteine through the conserved F or W. Each record gives: V gene, clone size, D gene, J gene, CDR3 DNA, CDR3 protein. The D gene is left open where the match is weak. Some rows have no size entry. The others give once, few or many, or a class for an expanded clone.

TRBV7-2	few	-	TRBJ2-2	TGTGCCAGCAGCTTAAGCTTGGGGCGCGGCACCGGGGAGCTGTTTTTT	CASSLSLGRGTGELFF
TRBV5-1	-	TRBD1	TRBJ2-3	TGCGCCAGCAGCCGGGACAGGGCTAGCACAGATACGCAGTATTTT	CASSRDRASTDTQYF
TRBV20-1	-	-	TRBJ2-2	TGCGGTGCTAGAGATGTAGCTGGCGGCGGGGAGCTGTTTTTT	CGARDVAGGGELFF
TRBV4-2	-	-	TRBJ2-5	TGTGCCAGCAGCCAAGGGGCAGTCCGAGAGACCCAGTACTTC	CASSQGAVRETQYF
TRBV29-1	-	TRBD1	TRBJ1-3	TGCAGCGTTTCCGACAGGGTGACGGGAAACACCATATATTTT	CSVSDRVTGNTIYF
TRBV7-9	-	TRBD1	TRBJ2-4	TGTGCCAGCAGCTTCGGGACAGGTTGGGGATCGGCTAGAGCCAAAAACATTCAGTACTTC	CASSFGTGWGSARAKNIQYF
TRBV6-5	few	-	TRBJ2-5	TGTGCCAGCAGTTACGAGCACCAAGAGACCCAGTACTTC	CASSYEHQETQYF
TRBV4-2	-	TRBD2	TRBJ2-1	TGTGCCAGCAGCCAAGTATGGAGCGGGGGTCCATTGAATGAGCAGTTCTTC	CASSQVWSGGPLNEQFF
TRBV6-2/TRBV6-3	few	-	TRBJ2-7	TGTGCCAGCAGCTTCCCGGACAGAAACTACGAGCAGTACTTC	CASSFPDRNYEQYF
TRBV14	-	TRBD2	TRBJ2-5	TGTGCCAGCCAGACTAGCGCGAGAGAGACCCAGTACTTC	CASQTSARETQYF
TRBV10-3	once	TRBD1	TRBJ2-5	TGTGCCATCAGTGAGCGGGACAGGGAAATTGAGGAGACCCAGTACTTC	CAISERDREIEETQYF
TRBV15	few	TRBD1	TRBJ2-4	TGTGCCACCAGCCTGGACAGGGACGCCAAAAACATTCAGTACTTC	CATSLDRDAKNIQYF
TRBV2	-	-	TRBJ2-3	TGTGCCAGCAGGTTCGGGGGCGGGGCAGATACGCAGTATTTT	CASRFGGGADTQYF
TRBV21-1	few	-	TRBJ2-3	TGTGCCAGCAGCAATCGCCGGCTAGTGCTTACAGATACGCAGTATTTT	CASSNRRLVLTDTQYF
TRBV5-1	few	-	TRBJ1-2	TGCGCCAGCAGCTTCTTGGGTTTCGATGGCTACACCTTC	CASSFLGFDGYTF
TRBV6-1	-	TRBD1	TRBJ1-5	TGTGCCAGCAGTTCGACAGGGTTTTCATATCAGCCCCAGCATTTT	CASSSTGFSYQPQHF
TRBV12-3/TRBV12-4	-	TRBD2	TRBJ2-1	TGTGCCAGCAGTTTCGCTAGCGGGGGGGTATATTATTCCTACAATGAGCAGTTCTTC	CASSFASGGVYYSYNEQFF
TRBV7-6	-	-	TRBJ2-5	TGTGCCAGCAGCCCTTGGACAGGAGGGGGGGAGACCCAGTACTTC	CASSPWTGGGETQYF
TRBV11-3	-	-	TRBJ2-3	TGTGCCAGCAGCTTGGGACGTATAGATACGCAGTATTTT	CASSLGRIDTQYF
TRBV11-2	many	TRBD2	TRBJ2-7	TGTGCCAGCAGCTTAGTCGAGGGGAGGGGCGAGCAGTACTTC	CASSLVEGRGEQYF
TRBV4-1	few	-	TRBJ2-7	TGCGCCAGCAGCCGGGAACAGATTACCTACGAGCAGTACTTC	CASSREQITYEQYF
TRBV6-5	-	-	TRBJ1-2	TGTGCCAGCAGTTACTCGAGGGGGTTAAGGGGCTACACCTTC	CASSYSRGLRGYTF
TRBV9	-	-	TRBJ1-1	TGTGCCAGCAGCTCCGCGGGCCTGGGGACTGAAGCTTTCTTT	CASSSAGLGTEAFF
TRBV4-1	-	-	TRBJ1-1	TGCGCCAGCAGCCTTAATAGTGGGGTTCGGGGCACTGAAGCTTTCTTT	CASSLNSGVRGTEAFF
TRBV4-1	few	TRBD2	TRBJ2-5	TGCGCCAGCAGCCCCCGGCTAGCGGGGGCCCAGGAGACCCAGTACTTC	CASSPRLAGAQETQYF
TRBV20-1	few	-	TRBJ2-3	TGCAGTCCACTAGATACCCGCACAGATACGCAGTATTTT	CSPLDTRTDTQYF
TRBV9	-	-	TRBJ1-6	TGTGCCAGCAGCCCCCGGGCCGCCAATTCACCCCTCCACTTT	CASSPRAANSPLHF
TRBV4-3	-	TRBD2	TRBJ2-2	TGCGCCAGCAGCCAAGAATCGGGGGGGCTTTTGGGCGGGGAGCTGTTTTTT	CASSQESGGLLGGELFF
TRBV5-1	few	TRBD1	TRBJ1-3	TGCGCCAGCAGCTCGATGGGACAGACCTCTGGAAACACCATATATTTT	CASSSMGQTSGNTIYF
TRBV4-3	-	TRBD2	TRBJ2-3	TGCGCCAGCAGCCAAGATACTACGCGGGGGGCAGATACGCAGTATTTT	CASSQDTTRGADTQYF
TRBV20-1	-	-	TRBJ1-2	TGCAGTGCTCCCCCCCGCCGGGGGGTTTATGGCTACACCTTC	CSAPPRRGVYGYTF
TRBV7-2	many	-	TRBJ2-3	TGTGCCAGCAGTCCAGGGGGGGCCGGCACAGATACGCAGTATTTT	CASSPGGAGTDTQYF
TRBV7-2	few	TRBD2	TRBJ2-1	TGTGCCAGCAGAGTGGCGGGGGGGCTGAGTGAGCAGTTCTTC	CASRVAGGLSEQFF
TRBV5-1	few	-	TRBJ2-5	TGCGCCAGCAGCTTTTGGGGGCAAGAGACCCAGTACTTC	CASSFWGQETQYF
TRBV19	-	-	TRBJ1-2	TGTGCCAGTACCCACTCAGGGGAGGAGGCTTATGGCTACACCTTC	CASTHSGEEAYGYTF